The 12 T cell receptor beta chains reported below all come from one sample, sequenced in a study of metastatic and nonmetastatic thyroid tumors. None of the patients had undergone any treatment ahead of thyroid surgery. TCRdb re-analyzed the PCR reads through MiXCR. The sample consists of 3,500 to 5,000 clones, roughly a fifth of them appearing once. The sample consisted of tumor tissue. These receptors originate from a male donor with papillary thyroid cancer or a benign thyroid nodule (not recorded which). Some clones in this sample may be carry-over from other donors' samples.

V usage is TRBV29-1 and J usage is TRBJ2-1, with D perhaps assigned TRBD1 or TRBD2 (5 bases each). The V end lost 7 bases, the J end lost 8 bases, and 9 bases lay between the germline ends. Germline-derived CDR1 and CDR2 are SQVTM and ANQGSEA. CDR3 size: 10 residues. In DNA, the CDR3 is TGCAGCGCTGGGACGGATGAGCAGTTCTTC. As protein: CSAGTDEQFF.

This clone is deemed medium-sized. The chain links TRBV12-3 or TRBV12-4 to TRBJ2-7, with D hard to call. The CDR3 totals 11 residues. Between the trimmed V and J ends, which lost 6 bases and 4 bases, there was a span of 7 bases. The CDR3 region has the DNA TGTGCCAGCAGCACCACTTACGAGCAGTACTTC. Translated: CASSTTYEQYF.

The chain recombines TRBV24-1 with TRBJ2-1; D possibly corresponds to TRBD2 (5 bases). This CDR3 contains 14 residues. CDR1 is KGHDR and CDR2 is SFDVKD in the germline V gene. Trimming removed 4 bases at V and 3 bases at J, with 9 bases between. CDR3 sequence (DNA): TGTGCCACCAGTGACATAGGGAGCTACAATGAGCAGTTCTTC. This gives the protein CATSDIGSYNEQFF.

This clone has a handful of counts. The chain uses TRBV6-2 or TRBV6-3 and TRBJ2-2; 10 bases line up with TRBD2. The CDR3 consists of 15 residues. The germline V gene has CDR1 MNHEY and CDR2 SVGEGT. V dropped 4 bases and J dropped 4; count of bases not matched to a gene: 3. The CDR3 DNA sequence: TGTGCCAGCAGTTCAGGGACTAGCGCCACCGGGGAGCTGTTTTTT. Translated: CASSSGTSATGELFF.

The chain links TRBV12-3 or TRBV12-4 to TRBJ2-1; D call uncertain. V was cut by 2 bases and J by 6 bases, with 8 bases left in between. CDR3 length: 13 residues. This CDR3 reads CASSLLGPNEQFF. CDR3 coding DNA: TGTGCCAGCAGTTTACTAGGCCCCAATGAGCAGTTCTTC.

This clone was seen a few times. The rearrangement uses TRBV6-6 and TRBJ2-3; possible D gene TRBD1, 6 bases. This CDR3 has 15 amino acids. CDR1 MNHNY and CDR2 SVGAGI come from the germline V gene (reference sequence). Trimming stripped 2 bases from V and 0 bases from J, with 9 bases between. The CDR3 DNA sequence: TGTGCCAGCAGTTACAGTGGGACAAGCACAGATACGCAGTATTTT. Its protein product is CASSYSGTSTDTQYF.

The CDR3 spells CASSLGVASGNEQYF. Written as DNA, the CDR3 is TGTGCCAGCAGCCTAGGGGTGGCTAGCGGGAACGAGCAGTACTTC. The chain employs TRBV11-2 and TRBJ2-7, with TRBD2 matching 9 bases. The germline gives CDR1 SGHAT, CDR2 FQNNGV. V dropped 5 bases and J dropped 5; count of bases not matched to a gene: 10. The length of the CDR3 is 15 residues.

This clone is deemed medium-sized (0.01 to 0.1%). The chain has TRBV20-1 and TRBJ2-1; a possible D gene is TRBD2 (6 bases). Germline CDR1 and CDR2: DFQATT and SNEGSKA (reference sequence). The CDR3 is 13 amino acids. The germline V and J ends were trimmed by 5 bases and 8 bases, with 16 bases remaining between them. The CDR3 DNA reads TGCAGTGCTCCGGCTAGCGAGGGCGATGAGCAGTTCTTC. Translating gives CSAPASEGDEQFF.

Comment on this clone: Since the CDR3 does not end with the conserved phenylalanine or tryptophan, this likely comes from a read error. V is TRBV10-3 and J is TRBJ1-2; 7 nucleotides agree with TRBD1. J lost 8 bases, V lost 7 bases, and 10 bases had no gene match. This CDR3 comprises 13 residues. Germline V lookup: CDR1 ENHRY, CDR2 SYGVKD. CDR3 sequence (DNA): TGTGCCATCACCCAAGACAGGGAAAGGGGCTACACCTCC. Translated: CAITQDRERGYTS.

This clone was detected only a few times. This chain connects TRBV7-9 to TRBJ2-7; 8 bases match TRBD1. The CDR3 has 12 amino acids. Unmatched junction bases numbered 3, after V lost 5 bases and J lost 6 bases. Germline V CDR1 and CDR2: SEHNR, FQNEAQ (reference sequence). CDR3 DNA: TGTGCCAGCAGCGGACAGGGCTCCGAGCAGTACTTC. Translating gives CASSGQGSEQYF.

This clone was found a few times. This chain uses TRBV19 with TRBJ1-5; D may be TRBD1 (5 bases). V was pared by 6 bases and J by 2 bases, with 17 bases between. CDR1 is LNHDA and CDR2 is SQIVND in the germline V gene (reference sequence). This CDR3 has 16 amino acids. In DNA, the CDR3 is TGTGCCAGTAGAACAACCGGGACGACACGCAATCAGCCCCAGCATTTT. Translating it yields CASRTTGTTRNQPQHF.

This chain links TRBV11-2 with TRBJ2-7; D is ambiguous. From germline, CDR1 is SGHAT and CDR2 FQNNGV. The CDR3 totals 19 residues. V was clipped by 0 bases and J by 3 bases, with 24 bases between them. CDR3 coding DNA: TGTGCCAGCAGCTTAGATTTTACGTCAAACTCCCCTCTTCTCTACGAGCAGTACTTC. Encoded protein: CASSLDFTSNSPLLYEQYF.